This T cell receptor (beta chain) was captured in a study of T-cell reconstitution after alpha-beta-depleted transplantation in children. Unique molecular identifiers were used in preparing the TCRbeta library. TCRdb reanalysed the PCR reads using MiXCR and keeps one entry per CDR3 protein. The data hold around 600,000 distinct CDR3 sequences, with about 10% observed a single time. Germline V lookup: CDR1 DFQATT, CDR2 SNEGSKA (reference sequence). With 5 bases removed from V and 6 bases from J, the gap between germline ends came to 13 bases. This CDR3 is 13 amino acids long. The sample here was PBMCs from the stem cell graft donor, taken from the stem cell graft. This sequence was found in a human donor who donated a stem cell graft to a child with acute myeloid leukemia. This chain links TRBV20-1 with TRBJ1-4; D remains ambiguous. CDR3 nucleotides: TGCAGTGCTCTTCGGGGTAGGGATGAAAAACTGTTTTTT. Protein: CSALRGRDEKLFF.